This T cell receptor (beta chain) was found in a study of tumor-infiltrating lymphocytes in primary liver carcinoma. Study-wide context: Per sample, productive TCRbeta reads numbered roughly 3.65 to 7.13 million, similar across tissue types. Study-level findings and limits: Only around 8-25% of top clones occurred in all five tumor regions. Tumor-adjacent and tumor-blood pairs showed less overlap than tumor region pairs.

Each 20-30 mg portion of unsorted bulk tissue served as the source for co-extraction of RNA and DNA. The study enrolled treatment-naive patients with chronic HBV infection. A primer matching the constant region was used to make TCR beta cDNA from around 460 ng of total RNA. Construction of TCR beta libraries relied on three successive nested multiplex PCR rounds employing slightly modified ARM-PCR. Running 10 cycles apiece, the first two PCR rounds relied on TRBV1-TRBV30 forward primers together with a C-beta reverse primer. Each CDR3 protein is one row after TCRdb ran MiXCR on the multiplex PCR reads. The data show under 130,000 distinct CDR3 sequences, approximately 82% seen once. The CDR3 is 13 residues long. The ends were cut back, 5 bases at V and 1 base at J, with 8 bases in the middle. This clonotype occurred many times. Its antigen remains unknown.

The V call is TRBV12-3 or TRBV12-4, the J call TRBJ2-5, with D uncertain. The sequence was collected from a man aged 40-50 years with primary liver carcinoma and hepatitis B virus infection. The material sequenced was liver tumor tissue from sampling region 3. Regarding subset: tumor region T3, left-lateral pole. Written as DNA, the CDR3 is TGTGCCAGCAGTACAAGATCCCAAGAGACCCAGTACTTC. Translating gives CASSTRSQETQYF.